Below are 32 T cell receptor beta chains sequenced from a single sample in a study of B cell selection in AIRE deficiency. The protocol was immunoSEQ multiplex PCR, while the TCRdb copy is restricted to in-frame clones and leaves out a portion. The sample has 20,000 to 25,000 clones; approximately 97% are singletons. The sorted conventional CD4 T cells were gated as CD4+CD127+. Sequencing input: conventional CD4+ T cells sorted from PBMCs. These receptors all stem from a human donor with AIRE deficiency.

J is TRBJ2-7 and V is TRBV7-8; 9 positions agree with TRBD2. CDR1 is SGHVS, CDR2 FQNEAQ, per germline. The CDR3 has 15 residues. V was clipped by 4 bases and J by 4 bases; unmatched bases: 8. The CDR3 DNA reads TGTGCCAGCAGCTACTTAGCGGGAGTGATTTACGAGCAGTACTTC. This gives the protein CASSYLAGVIYEQYF.

The J gene is TRBJ2-7, the V gene TRBV6-5; 7 bases match TRBD2. From germline, CDR1 is MNHEY and CDR2 SVGAGI. The V segment lost 7 bases and the J segment 5 bases; nucleotides outside the gene matches: 14. The CDR3 has 15 residues. CDR3 amino acids: CASKKGGERFHEQYF. CDR3 nucleotides: TGTGCCAGCAAGAAGGGAGGGGAGCGGTTCCACGAGCAGTACTTC.

V usage is TRBV9 and J usage is TRBJ1-2; D is unresolved. From germline, CDR1 is SGDLS and CDR2 YYNGEE. The germline V and J ends were trimmed by 0 bases and 2 bases, with 11 bases remaining between them. The CDR3 is 15 residues long. The CDR3: CASSVGGTRNYGYTF. The CDR3 DNA sequence: TGTGCCAGCAGCGTAGGCGGAACCCGGAACTATGGCTACACCTTC.

This clone appeared a single time. This chain connects TRBV6-6 to TRBJ2-7; D might be TRBD2 (5 bases). The CDR3 consists of 15 residues. Trimming removed 4 bases from V and 0 bases from J, with 13 bases in between. Germline V CDR1 and CDR2: MNHNY, SVGAGI (reference sequence). This chain's CDR3 is CASSSRRALSYEQYF. The DNA of the CDR3 is TGTGCCAGCAGTTCAAGGCGGGCCCTCTCCTACGAGCAGTACTTC.

The rearrangement links TRBV28 to TRBJ1-6, with 11 bases that match TRBD1. V shed 6 bases and J 6 bases; nucleotides not matched to a gene: 7. This CDR3 is 16 amino acids long. Germline V CDR1 and CDR2: MDHEN, SYDVKM. This chain's CDR3 is CASRRGQGVPNSPLHF. CDR3 DNA sequence: TGTGCCAGCAGACGGGGACAGGGGGTACCTAATTCACCCCTCCACTTT.

The CDR3, as DNA: TGTGCCAGCACGTCAGGGTCGTACCAGCCCCAGCATTTT. As protein: CASTSGSYQPQHF. The chain has TRBV6-1 and TRBJ1-5; perhaps TRBD1 as D (5 bases). This CDR3 has 13 amino acids. The germline CDR1 and CDR2 sequences are MNHNS and SASEGT. V lost 7 bases and J 7 bases, leaving 14 bases between the germline ends.

This clone has only one observation. This chain joins TRBV2 and TRBJ2-7; D possibly corresponds to TRBD1 (6 bases). The CDR3 is 14 amino acids. Germline loops: CDR1 SNHLY, CDR2 FYNNEI. V was pared by 3 bases and J by 7 bases, with 16 bases between. The CDR3 DNA reads as TGTGCCAGCAGTGAGCAGGGGCGGAGTGGGGAGCAGTACTTC. Translation gives CASSEQGRSGEQYF.

The V and J genes are TRBV5-1 and TRBJ2-5; 10 nucleotides align to TRBD1. CDR1 is SGHRS and CDR2 is YFSETQ in the germline V gene. V lost 4 bases to trimming and J lost 1 base; unmatched junction nucleotides: 13. The CDR3 extends over 18 amino acids. The DNA of the CDR3 is TGCGCCAGCAGCATCGGGACAGGGGTTTCGGGCTCCCAAGAGACCCAGTACTTC. Its translation: CASSIGTGVSGSQETQYF.

The rearrangement uses TRBV28 and TRBJ2-7; 7 bases line up with TRBD1. Germline values: CDR1 MDHEN, CDR2 SYDVKM. The CDR3 runs 15 residues. After removal of 3 bases from V and 6 bases from J, the junction contained 11 bases not matched to a gene. This chain's CDR3 is CASSFSRKGGGEQYF. CDR3 sequence (DNA): TGTGCCAGCAGTTTTTCGAGAAAAGGGGGCGGCGAGCAGTACTTC.

Turning to this clone: The junction departs from the called germline gene at one end, perhaps through a read error. The rearrangement links TRBV7-7 to TRBJ2-1; D unresolved. This CDR3 is 18 amino acids long. Looked up from germline, CDR1 is SSHAT and CDR2 is FNYEAQ (reference sequence). CDR3 amino acids: CASSRLHQAQTQNNEQFF. CDR3 bases: TGTGCTAGCAGCCGACTCCATCAAGCCCAGACACAAAACAATGAGCAGTTCTTC.

The gene calls are TRBV19 and TRBJ2-4; 14 bases line up with TRBD2. Germline V gene lookup returns CDR1 LNHDA and CDR2 SQIVND (reference sequence). CDR3 size: 21 residues. The J segment lost 0 bases and the V segment lost 5 bases, leaving 15 bases of the junction unmatched. CDR3 nucleotide sequence: TGTGCCAGTAGTTCCAACGGACTAGCGGGAGGTCCTAGAGTAGCCAAAAACATTCAGTACTTC. This encodes CASSSNGLAGGPRVAKNIQYF.

The gene calls are TRBV30 and TRBJ2-1, with TRBD2 matching 10 bases. CDR1 is GTSNPN and CDR2 is SVGIG in the germline V gene (reference sequence). This CDR3 has 14 amino acids. The junction had 3 bases not matched to a gene; V was cut back by 5 bases and J by 2 bases. In DNA, the CDR3 is TGTGCCTGGGGGCTAGCGGGGGCCTACAATGAGCAGTTCTTC. This encodes CAWGLAGAYNEQFF.

The rearrangement uses TRBV19 and TRBJ2-2, with D possibly matching TRBD2 (7 bases). The CDR3 is 15 residues long. V gave up 4 bases and J gave up 4 bases, with 13 bases separating them. Germline V gives CDR1 LNHDA, CDR2 SQIVND (reference sequence). The CDR3 bases are TGTGCCAGTAGTAGGGGGGGCCGAGCCACCGGGGAGCTGTTTTTT. Translating it yields CASSRGGRATGELFF.

This chain joins TRBV2 and TRBJ2-1; TRBD2 might be the D (5 bases). The CDR3 covers 14 residues. Trimming left V 1 base short and J 8 bases short, with 12 bases between. From germline, CDR1 is SNHLY and CDR2 FYNNEI. CDR3 nucleotides: TGTGCCAGCAGTGAAGACCTACTAGTCTATGAGCAGTTCTTC. Its translation is CASSEDLLVYEQFF.

The rearrangement joins TRBV6-1 to TRBJ2-5, with 7 bases lining up with TRBD1. Unmatched junction bases numbered 0, after V lost 5 bases and J lost 3 bases. CDR1 is MNHNS, CDR2 SASEGT, per germline. The CDR3 consists of 12 residues. The CDR3 spells CASSQGEETQYF. CDR3 nucleotide sequence: TGTGCCAGCAGTCAGGGGGAAGAGACCCAGTACTTC.

The V gene is TRBV11-1, the J gene TRBJ1-5; D is uncertain. The CDR3 sequence is 15 residues long. V was cut by 5 bases and J by 4 bases, with 15 bases left in between. CDR1 is SGHAT and CDR2 is FQDESV in the germline V gene (reference sequence). CDR3 DNA sequence: TGTGCCAGCAGCCACCTTGCGGGGAGGAATCAGCCCCAGCATTTT. It is translated as CASSHLAGRNQPQHF.

The CDR3 spells CASSLREGPYEQYF. The CDR3 DNA reads as TGTGCCAGCAGCCTACGGGAGGGCCCCTACGAGCAGTACTTC. The chain is built from TRBV11-2 and TRBJ2-7; 8 bases map to TRBD2. The CDR3 is 14 residues long. The trim removed 5 bases at V and 2 bases at J, leaving 5 bases unmatched. The germline V gene has CDR1 SGHAT and CDR2 FQNNGV.

This clone was observed once. The chain employs TRBV5-4 and TRBJ2-3, with D perhaps matching TRBD1 or TRBD2 (5 bases each). Looked up from germline, CDR1 is SGHNT and CDR2 is YYREEE (reference sequence). This CDR3 is built from 14 residues. Trimming left V 2 bases short and J 4 bases short, with 11 bases between. CDR3 residues: CASSFPGTADTQYF. The CDR3 DNA is TGTGCCAGCAGCTTCCCAGGGACGGCAGATACGCAGTATTTT.

This rearrangement joins TRBV7-3 to TRBJ1-5; perhaps TRBD1 as D (5 bases). CDR3 length: 13 amino acids. Germline V gene lookup returns CDR1 SGHTA and CDR2 FQGTGA. Trimming took off 5 bases at V and 6 bases at J, with 11 bases between the two ends. The CDR3 region is CASSIGAGQPQHF. Written as DNA, the CDR3 is TGTGCCAGCAGCATAGGGGCGGGTCAGCCCCAGCATTTT.

The chain has TRBV28 and TRBJ2-4; D is ambiguous. Germline values: CDR1 MDHEN, CDR2 SYDVKM. V lost 3 bases to trimming and J lost 1 base, with 10 bases between them. CDR3 size: 15 residues. Here the CDR3 DNA reads TGTGCCAGCAGTTTTGGGGTTATGGCCAAAAACATTCAGTACTTC. Amino acids: CASSFGVMAKNIQYF.

V and J are TRBV5-6 and TRBJ1-2; D may be TRBD1 (6 bases). V was clipped by 5 bases and J by 6 bases, with 17 bases between them. The CDR3 consists of 14 residues. Per the germline V gene, CDR1 is SGHDT and CDR2 is YYEEEE. In DNA, the CDR3 is TGTGCCAGCAGGTCGAGTTGGGGGCTCAATGGCTACACCTTC. Protein sequence: CASRSSWGLNGYTF.

This chain links TRBV7-4 with TRBJ1-4, with 7 bases that match TRBD1. The trim removed 5 bases at V and 4 bases at J, leaving 4 bases unmatched. The CDR3 is 14 amino acids. Germline loops: CDR1 SGHVT, CDR2 SQSDAQ. The CDR3 nucleotides are TGTGCCAGCAGCGCCGACAGGGATAATGAAAAACTGTTTTTT. As protein: CASSADRDNEKLFF.

The genes are TRBV7-2 and TRBJ1-3, with D perhaps TRBD1 (6 bases). The CDR3 spans 17 residues. With 1 base removed from V and 0 bases from J, the gap between germline ends came to 13 bases. CDR1 is SGHTA, CDR2 FQGNSA, per germline. CDR3 coding DNA: TGTGCCAGCAGCTTAGTAGGGACATCCTACTCTGGAAACACCATATATTTT. Encoded protein: CASSLVGTSYSGNTIYF.

CDR3 coding DNA: TGTGCCACCAGCAGAGACCCCAGCGGGGGATACAATGAGCAGTTCTTC. It specifies CATSRDPSGGYNEQFF. J is TRBJ2-1 and V is TRBV15; TRBD2 aligns across 8 bases. The CDR3 sequence is 16 residues long. Trimming cost V 0 bases and J 4 bases; bases outside gene matches: 5. Germline V gene sequence: CDR1 LNHNV, CDR2 YYDKDF (reference sequence).

The rearrangement joins TRBV29-1 to TRBJ1-2; D is undetermined. The ends were cut back, 6 bases at V and 6 bases at J, with 17 bases in the middle. The CDR3 has 13 residues. Germline V gene data show CDR1 as SQVTM and CDR2 as ANQGSEA. DNA for the CDR3: TGCAGCGTGGCATTCCGACTAATAGATGGCTACACCTTC. Translating gives CSVAFRLIDGYTF.

The rearrangement joins TRBV15 to TRBJ1-2; D remains ambiguous. The germline V and J ends were trimmed by 3 bases and 8 bases, with 10 bases remaining between them. The length of the CDR3 is 12 residues. Germline V gene lookup returns CDR1 LNHNV and CDR2 YYDKDF (reference sequence). DNA for the CDR3: TGTGCCACCAGCAGGGACTGGAACGGCTACACCTTC. This sequence encodes CATSRDWNGYTF.

This chain links TRBV19 with TRBJ2-1; D remains unclear. In germline, CDR1 is LNHDA, CDR2 SQIVND (reference sequence). CDR3 length equals 11 residues. Trimming stripped 7 bases from V and 4 bases from J, with 5 bases between. Here the CDR3 DNA reads TGTGCCAGTAAATGGTACAATGAGCAGTTCTTC. Protein product: CASKWYNEQFF.

This clone was observed once. V and J are TRBV6-5 and TRBJ1-1; tentative D call: TRBD1 (5 bases). The V gene's germline CDR1 is MNHEY and CDR2 SVGAGI. Trimming took off 0 bases at V and 0 bases at J, with 11 bases between the two ends. This CDR3 comprises 16 residues. CDR3 sequence: CASSYSKWGVNTEAFF. In DNA form, the CDR3 reads TGTGCCAGCAGTTACTCGAAATGGGGGGTGAACACTGAAGCTTTCTTT.

The genes are TRBV5-1 and TRBJ2-3, with TRBD2 matching 10 bases. The germline CDR1 and CDR2 sequences are SGHRS and YFSETQ. The CDR3 totals 17 residues. The V segment lost 4 bases and the J segment 2 bases; nucleotides outside the gene matches: 10. CDR3 sequence: CASSPAASGGATDTQYF. CDR3 nucleotide sequence: TGCGCCAGCAGCCCGGCGGCGAGCGGGGGGGCCACAGATACGCAGTATTTT.

The chain recombines TRBV5-6 with TRBJ2-7; D is possibly TRBD2 (5 bases). The CDR3 totals 15 residues. V was trimmed by 3 bases and J by 0 bases, leaving 13 bases between them. The germline CDR1 and CDR2 sequences are SGHDT and YYEEEE. The CDR3 nucleotides read TGTGCCAGCAGCTCACTAGGACCGCGCTCCTACGAGCAGTACTTC. Protein: CASSSLGPRSYEQYF. Full variable domain (rest looked up from reference TRBV5-6 and TRBJ2-7): DAGVTQSPTHLIKTRGQQVTLRCSPKSGHDTVSWYQQALGQGPQFIFQYYEEEERQRGNFPDRFSGHQFPNYSSELNVNALLLGDSALYLCASSSLGPRSYEQYFGPGTRLTVT.

This clone turned up a few times. The chain uses TRBV21-1 and TRBJ2-2. TRBV21-1 is reported as a pseudogene. This CDR3 contains 17 residues. The CDR3 coding sequence is TGTGCCAGCAGCAAAGACCCCGGGCTCGGGTGCACCGGGGAGCTGTTTTTT. It is translated as CASSKDPGLGCTGELFF.

This clone was detected only once. The chain recombines TRBV2 with TRBJ1-2, with 8 bases aligning to TRBD1. The CDR3 sequence is 15 residues long. Per germline, CDR1 SNHLY and CDR2 FYNNEI. V lost 5 bases, J lost 4 bases, and 9 bases stayed unmatched. CDR3 region: CASSNDRGSGYGYTF. The CDR3 DNA sequence: TGTGCCAGCAGTAACGACAGGGGATCCGGCTATGGCTACACCTTC.